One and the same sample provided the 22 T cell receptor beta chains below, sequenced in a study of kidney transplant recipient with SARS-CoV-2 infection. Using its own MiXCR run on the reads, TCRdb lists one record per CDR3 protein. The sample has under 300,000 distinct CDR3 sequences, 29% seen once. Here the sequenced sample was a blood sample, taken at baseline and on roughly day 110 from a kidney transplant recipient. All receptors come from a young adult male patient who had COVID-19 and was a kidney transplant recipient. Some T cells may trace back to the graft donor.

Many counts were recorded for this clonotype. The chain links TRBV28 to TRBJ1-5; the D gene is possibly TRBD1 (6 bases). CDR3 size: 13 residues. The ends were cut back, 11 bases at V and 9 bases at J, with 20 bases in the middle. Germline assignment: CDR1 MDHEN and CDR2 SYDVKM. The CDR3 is CACTGFELRPQHF. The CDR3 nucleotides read TGTGCCTGTACAGGGTTCGAGCTGCGGCCCCAGCATTTT.

The CDR3 loop reads CASSYWDGGTSGGAQETQYF. The CDR3 bases are TGTGCCAGCAGCTACTGGGACGGAGGGACTAGCGGGGGGGCCCAAGAGACCCAGTACTTC. This chain links TRBV7-8 with TRBJ2-5; 16 bases fit TRBD2. J lost 1 base, V lost 4 bases, and 12 bases had no gene match. The CDR3 is 20 amino acids. Germline loops: CDR1 SGHVS, CDR2 FQNEAQ.

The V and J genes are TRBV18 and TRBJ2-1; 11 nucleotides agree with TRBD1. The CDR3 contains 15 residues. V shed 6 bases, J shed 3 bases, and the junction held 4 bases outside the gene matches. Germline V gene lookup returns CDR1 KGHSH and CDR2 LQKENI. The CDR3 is CASSSGQGGYNEQFF. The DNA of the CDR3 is TGTGCCAGCTCCTCGGGACAGGGGGGCTACAATGAGCAGTTCTTC.

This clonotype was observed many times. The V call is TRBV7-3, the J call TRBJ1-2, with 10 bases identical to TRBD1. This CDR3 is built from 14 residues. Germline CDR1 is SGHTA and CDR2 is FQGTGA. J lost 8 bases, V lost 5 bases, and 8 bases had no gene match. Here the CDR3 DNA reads TGTGCCAGCAGCCCCCGACAGGGGGCAGGGGGCTACACCTTC. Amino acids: CASSPRQGAGGYTF.

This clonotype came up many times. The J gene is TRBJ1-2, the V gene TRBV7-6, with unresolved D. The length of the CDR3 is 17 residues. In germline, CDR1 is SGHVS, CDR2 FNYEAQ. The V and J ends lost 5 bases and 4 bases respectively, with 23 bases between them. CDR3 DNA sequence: TGTGCCAGCAGCCAAAAATGTGAATCTCGAAAGACCTATGGCTACACCTTC. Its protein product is CASSQKCESRKTYGYTF. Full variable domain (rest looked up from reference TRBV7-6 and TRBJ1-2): GAGVSQSPRYKVTKRGQDVALRCDPISGHVSLYWYRQALGQGPEFLTYFNYEAQQDKSGLPNDRFSAERPEGSISTLTIQRTEQRDSAMYRCASSQKCESRKTYGYTFGSGTRLTVV.

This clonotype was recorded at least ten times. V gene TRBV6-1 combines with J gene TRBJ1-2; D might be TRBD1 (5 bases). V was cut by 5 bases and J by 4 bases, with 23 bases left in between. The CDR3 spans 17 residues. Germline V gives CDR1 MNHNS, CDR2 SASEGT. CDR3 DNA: TGTGCCAGCAGTCGATGGGGCTCTATGCGAAAGACCTATGGCTACACCTTC. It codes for CASSRWGSMRKTYGYTF.

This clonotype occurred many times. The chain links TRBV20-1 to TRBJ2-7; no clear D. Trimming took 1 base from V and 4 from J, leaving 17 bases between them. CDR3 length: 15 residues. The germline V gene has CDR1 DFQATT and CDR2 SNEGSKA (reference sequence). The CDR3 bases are TGCAGTGCTAGAGGGGCCTCACAGCAACTTTACGAGCAGTACTTC. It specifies CSARGASQQLYEQYF.

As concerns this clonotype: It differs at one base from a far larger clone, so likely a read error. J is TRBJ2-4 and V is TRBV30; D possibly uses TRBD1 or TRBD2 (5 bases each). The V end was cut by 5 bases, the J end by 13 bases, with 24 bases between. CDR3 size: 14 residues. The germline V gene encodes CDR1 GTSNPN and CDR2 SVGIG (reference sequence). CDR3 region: CAWGRMAVLGEQYF. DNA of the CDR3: TGTGCCTGGGGCCGGATGGCGGTGTTAGGGGAGCAGTACTTC.

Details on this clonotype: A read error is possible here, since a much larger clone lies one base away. This CDR3 reads CACSLDRSSYEQHF. DNA for the CDR3: TGTGCCTGCTCTCTGGACAGGAGCTCCTACGAGCAGCACTTC. V usage is TRBV30 and J usage is TRBJ2-7; 7 bases are shared with TRBD1. CDR3 length equals 14 residues. Looked up from germline, CDR1 is GTSNPN and CDR2 is SVGIG (reference sequence).

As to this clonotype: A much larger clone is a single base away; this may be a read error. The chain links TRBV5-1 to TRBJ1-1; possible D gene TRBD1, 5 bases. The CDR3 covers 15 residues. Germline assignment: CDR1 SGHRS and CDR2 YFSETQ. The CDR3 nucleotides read TGCGCCAGCAGCTGGGGTCTCAGCTATGGGACTGGAGCTTTCTTT. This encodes CASSWGLSYGTGAFF.

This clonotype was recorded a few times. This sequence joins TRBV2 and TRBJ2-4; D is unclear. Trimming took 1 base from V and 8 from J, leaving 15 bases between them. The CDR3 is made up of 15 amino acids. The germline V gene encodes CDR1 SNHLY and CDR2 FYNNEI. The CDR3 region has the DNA TGTGCCAGCAGTGAAGATCAGGAGATAAGGTACATTCAGTACTTC. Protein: CASSEDQEIRYIQYF. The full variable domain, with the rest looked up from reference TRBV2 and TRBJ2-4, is EPEVTQTPSHQVTQMGQEVILRCVPISNHLYFYWYRQILGQKVEFLVSFYNNEISEKSEIFDDQFSVERPDGSNFTLKIRSTKLEDSAMYFCASSEDQEIRYIQYFGAGTRLSVL.

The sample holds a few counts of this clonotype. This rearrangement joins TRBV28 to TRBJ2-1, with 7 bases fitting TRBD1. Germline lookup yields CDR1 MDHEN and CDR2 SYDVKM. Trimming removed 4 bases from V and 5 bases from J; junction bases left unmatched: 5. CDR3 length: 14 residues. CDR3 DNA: TGTGCCAGCAGTTCAGGGACAGCAAACAATGAGCAGTTCTTC. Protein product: CASSSGTANNEQFF. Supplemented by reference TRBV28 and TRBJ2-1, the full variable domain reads DVKVTQSSRYLVKRTGEKVFLECVQDMDHENMFWYRQDPGLGLRLIYFSYDVKMKEKGDIPEGYSVSREKKERFSLILESASTNQTSMYLCASSSGTANNEQFFGPGTRLTVL.

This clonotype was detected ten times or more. CDR3 sequence (DNA): TGTGCCAGTAACTCGGAGCTTTATAACAGCAATCAGCCCCAGCATTTT. Translation: CASNSELYNSNQPQHF. This sequence joins TRBV19 and TRBJ1-5; D is undetermined. V lost 7 bases and J 1 base, leaving 17 bases between the germline ends. Germline CDR1 LNHDA, CDR2 SQIVND (reference sequence). The CDR3 sequence is 16 residues long. Complete variable domain (other parts from reference TRBV19 and TRBJ1-5): DGGITQSPKYLFRKEGQNVTLSCEQNLNHDAMYWYRQDPGQGLRLIYYSQIVNDFQKGDIAEGYSVSREKKESFPLTVTSAQKNPTAFYLCASNSELYNSNQPQHFGDGTRLSIL.

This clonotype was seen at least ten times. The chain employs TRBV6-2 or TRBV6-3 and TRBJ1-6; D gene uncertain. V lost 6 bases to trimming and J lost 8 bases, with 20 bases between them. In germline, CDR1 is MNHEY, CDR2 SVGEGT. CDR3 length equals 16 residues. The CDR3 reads CASSPRKDWLDSPLHF. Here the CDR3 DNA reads TGTGCCAGCAGCCCAAGAAAGGACTGGCTCGATTCACCCCTCCACTTT.

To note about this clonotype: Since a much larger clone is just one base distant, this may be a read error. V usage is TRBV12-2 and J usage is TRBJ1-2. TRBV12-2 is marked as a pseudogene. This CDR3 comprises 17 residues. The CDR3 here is CASRTVKTPRKTYGYIF. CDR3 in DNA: TGTGCAAGTCGCACCGTAAAGACTCCACGAAAGACCTATGGCTACATCTTC.

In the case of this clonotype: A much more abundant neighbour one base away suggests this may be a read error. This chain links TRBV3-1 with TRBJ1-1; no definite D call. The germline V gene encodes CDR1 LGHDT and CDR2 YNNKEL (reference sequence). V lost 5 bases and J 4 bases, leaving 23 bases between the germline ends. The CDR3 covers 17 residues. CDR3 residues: CASSNVDPISICTEAFF. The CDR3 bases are TGTGCCAGCAGCAACGTGGATCCCATTTCAATTTGCACTGAAGCTTTCTTT.

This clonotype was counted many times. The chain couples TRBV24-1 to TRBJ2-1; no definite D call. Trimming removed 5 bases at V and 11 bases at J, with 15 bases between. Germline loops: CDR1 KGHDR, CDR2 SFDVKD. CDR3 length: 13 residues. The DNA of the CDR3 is TGTGCCACCAGTGCCGGGCCTGGGTCTAAGCAGTTCTTC. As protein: CATSAGPGSKQFF.

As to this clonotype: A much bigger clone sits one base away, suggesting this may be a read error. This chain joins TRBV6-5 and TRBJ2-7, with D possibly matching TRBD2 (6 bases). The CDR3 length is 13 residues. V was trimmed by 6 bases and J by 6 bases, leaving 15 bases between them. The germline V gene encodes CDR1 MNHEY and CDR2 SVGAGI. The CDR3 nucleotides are TGTGCCAGCAGCCCCGGGGGAGCATTCGAGCAGTACTTC. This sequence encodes CASSPGGAFEQYF.

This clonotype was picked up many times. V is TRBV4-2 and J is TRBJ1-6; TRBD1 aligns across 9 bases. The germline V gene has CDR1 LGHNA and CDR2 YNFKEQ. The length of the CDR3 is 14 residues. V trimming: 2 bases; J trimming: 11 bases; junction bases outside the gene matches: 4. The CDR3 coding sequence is TGTGCCAGCAGCCAACTGGGACAGGGAACACCCCTCCACTTT. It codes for CASSQLGQGTPLHF.

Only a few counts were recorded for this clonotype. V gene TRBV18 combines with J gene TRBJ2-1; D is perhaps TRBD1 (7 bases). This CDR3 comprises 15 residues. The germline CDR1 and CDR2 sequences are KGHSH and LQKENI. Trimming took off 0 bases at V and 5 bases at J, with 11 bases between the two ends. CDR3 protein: CASSPPEGANNEQFF. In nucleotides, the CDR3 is TGTGCCAGCTCACCACCGGAGGGGGCGAACAATGAGCAGTTCTTC.

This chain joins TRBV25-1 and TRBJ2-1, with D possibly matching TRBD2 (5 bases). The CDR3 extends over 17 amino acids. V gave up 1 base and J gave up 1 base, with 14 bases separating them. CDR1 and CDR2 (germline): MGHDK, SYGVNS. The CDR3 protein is CASSEFARDGSYNEQFF. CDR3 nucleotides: TGTGCCAGCAGTGAATTCGCACGGGATGGGTCCTACAATGAGCAGTTCTTC. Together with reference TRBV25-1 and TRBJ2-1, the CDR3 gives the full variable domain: EADIYQTPRYLVIGTGKKITLECSQTMGHDKMYWYQQDPGMELHLIHYSYGVNSTEKGDLSSESTVSRIRTEHFPLTLESARPSHTSQYLCASSEFARDGSYNEQFFGPGTRLTVL.

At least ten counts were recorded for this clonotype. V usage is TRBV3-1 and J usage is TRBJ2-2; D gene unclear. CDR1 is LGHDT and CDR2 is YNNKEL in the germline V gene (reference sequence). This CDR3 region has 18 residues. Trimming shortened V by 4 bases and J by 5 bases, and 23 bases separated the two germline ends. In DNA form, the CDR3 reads TGTGCCAGCAGCCGAAACGGTCCCATTTCAGGCTTGACCGGGGAGCTGTTTTTT. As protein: CASSRNGPISGLTGELFF.